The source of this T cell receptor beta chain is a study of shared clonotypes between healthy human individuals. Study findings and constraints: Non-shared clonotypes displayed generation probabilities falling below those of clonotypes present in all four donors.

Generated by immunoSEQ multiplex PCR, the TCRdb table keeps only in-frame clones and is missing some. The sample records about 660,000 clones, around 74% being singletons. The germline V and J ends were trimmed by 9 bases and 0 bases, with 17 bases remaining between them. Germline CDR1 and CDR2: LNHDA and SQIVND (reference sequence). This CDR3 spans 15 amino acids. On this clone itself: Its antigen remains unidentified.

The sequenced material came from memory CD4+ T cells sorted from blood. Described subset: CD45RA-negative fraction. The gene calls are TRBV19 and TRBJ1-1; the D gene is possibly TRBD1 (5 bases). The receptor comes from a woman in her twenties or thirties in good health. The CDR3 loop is CASRAGGRLNTEAFF. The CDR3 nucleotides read TGTGCCAGCAGGGCCGGGGGACGGCTGAACACTGAAGCTTTCTTT.